The rows below give T cell receptor beta chains drawn from one sample of a study of cytomegalovirus exposure and HLA in healthy donors. Clones were sequenced by immunoSEQ multiplex PCR, and TCRdb holds only the in-frame ones, with some missing. This table has tens of thousands of clones, around 78% appearing once. Sequenced sample: PBMCs. These receptors all stem from a man in his forties or fifties in good health and CMV-seronegative. Both conserved end residues are part of each CDR3. The order of the fields is V gene, J gene, CDR3 protein.

TRBV7-6	TRBJ1-1	CASSTGALNTEAFF
TRBV19	TRBJ1-1	CASSIGTGDITEAFF
TRBV28	TRBJ2-7	CASRTTPMGGSEQYF
TRBV6-6	TRBJ2-5	CASRNSGYQETQYF
TRBV28	TRBJ1-4	CASSGGYSEKLFF
TRBV4-3	TRBJ2-7	CASSQVAGGSRYEQYF
TRBV4-2	TRBJ2-2	CASSHNPGESGELFF
TRBV6-4	TRBJ2-2	CASSQFRGPGELFF
TRBV30	TRBJ1-1	CAWSAGHPTEAFF
TRBV6-9	TRBJ1-5	CASRSRVNQPQHF
TRBV28	TRBJ1-1	CASRDRVESEAFF
TRBV11-3	TRBJ2-7	CASSLETGGYEQYF
TRBV6-5	TRBJ1-2	CASSYASGATHGYTF
TRBV5-1	TRBJ2-7	CASSLAGTGAYEQYF
TRBV2	TRBJ2-7	CASSVGGEQYF
TRBV19	TRBJ1-2	CASSPVPGQGIQGYGYTF
TRBV28	TRBJ2-7	CANRLAGGMAYEQYF
TRBV11-2	TRBJ1-5	CASSTSGGRQPQHF
TRBV30	TRBJ2-2	CAWSEIDRSLTGELFF
TRBV30	TRBJ1-1	CAWGRNTEAFF
TRBV7-2	TRBJ2-1	CASSLSWTNYNEQFF
TRBV29-1	TRBJ2-1	CSSKDRGRHNEQFF
TRBV6-1	TRBJ1-2	CASSEQGTPYGYTF
TRBV6-5	TRBJ1-5	CASSRGSNQPQHF
TRBV5-1	TRBJ2-5	CASSLTSGGVQETQYF
TRBV30	TRBJ1-5	CAWSVGGSNQPQHF
TRBV5-5	TRBJ1-1	CASSGTVIMNTEAFF
TRBV6-5	TRBJ2-2	CASSVGTTGTGELFF
TRBV6-5	TRBJ1-1	CASSYGAGTEAFF
TRBV2	TRBJ2-7	CASSDRRSSYEQYF
TRBV29-1	TRBJ1-1	CSVDRMNTEAFF
TRBV6-5	TRBJ2-1	CASSSNMGARGQFF
TRBV4-3	TRBJ1-5	CASSQGTGGNQPQHF
TRBV10-3	TRBJ2-1	CAISEFFGTTGFF
TRBV14	TRBJ2-1	CASSQENGVNNEQFF
TRBV9	TRBJ2-1	CASSVLAGGRKGYNEQFF
TRBV30	TRBJ1-4	CAWRAGGASNEKLFF
TRBV9	TRBJ2-5	CASKEGIGGETQYF
TRBV5-1	TRBJ1-1	CASSLEGDRGTEAFF
TRBV6-5	TRBJ2-7	CASRKGAHEQYF
TRBV27	TRBJ2-1	CASSPGLRFSEQFF
TRBV14	TRBJ1-1	CASRQTSSLNTEAFF
TRBV5-1	TRBJ1-2	CASSLGIAGYTF
TRBV6-1	TRBJ1-5	CASSNGYSNQPQHF
TRBV28	TRBJ2-7	CASTNGRAGYEQYF
TRBV7-6	TRBJ1-4	CASSPTGTGAVILFF
TRBV5-5	TRBJ2-5	CASSLLYQETQYF
TRBV5-6	TRBJ2-2	CASSSQLAGGSGELFF
TRBV19	TRBJ1-1	CASSITGANTEAFF
TRBV25-1	TRBJ2-2	CASSAVTSNTGELFF
TRBV6-1	TRBJ2-1	CASSLSGSTKDEQFF
TRBV12-5	TRBJ2-7	CASGLHGEQYF